This TCR beta chain comes out of a study of CD8+CD57+ T cells in acquired aplastic anemia. Whole-study context: Mean yield of DNA from sorted CD4+ and CD8+ cells was 3 to 3.5 ug. Healthy donors averaged about 10 million reads for CD4+ cells.

In its sample, this clonotype was seen many times. Its antigen is unidentified. The study profiled TCR beta VDJ and CDR3 using genomic DNA as template. TCRdb analysed the reads with MiXCR anew, one entry per CDR3 protein. The table lists 150,000 to 200,000 distinct CDR3 sequences, approximately 40% of them singletons. This CDR3 spans 15 amino acids. CDR1 KGHDR and CDR2 SFDVKD come from the germline V gene. Trimming removed 9 bases at V and 1 base at J, with 15 bases between. Findings and caveats of the study: Patients versus controls showed no significant CD8+ Simpson's diversity difference. Roughly 31 CD8+ CDR3 sequences were shared between patients and controls.

This receptor was identified in a human donor in good health. The material sequenced was sorted CD4+, CD8+, or CD8+CD57+ T cells (not recorded which) from PBMCs. The J gene is TRBJ1-5, the V gene TRBV24-1; maybe TRBD1 (5 bases). CDR3 nucleotide sequence: TGTGCCACCGGCCGCGGGGGATCGAGCAATCAGCCCCAGCATTTT. Protein: CATGRGGSSNQPQHF.